The clone carrying this TCR beta chain was picked up a small number of times. No antigen is known for it. Germline-derived CDR1 and CDR2 are LNHDA and SQIVND (reference sequence). The CDR3 length is 15 residues. V was trimmed by 5 bases and J by 1 base, leaving 14 bases between them. This specimen comes from a study of CD8+ T cells in alopecia areata. About the research overall: Among treated patients, severity was scored by affected scalp area percentage.

Treatment of the sample: oral pan-JAK inhibitor, 5-10 mg twice daily. Findings and limits, study-wide: TCRs were shared less clearly across patients than in mice, possibly for HLA-related reasons.

Extraction of RNA preceded its reverse transcription into cDNA, which served as the sequencing template. Sequenced by immunoSEQ multiplex PCR; TCRdb stores in-frame clones only, minus some. Among 200,000 to 250,000 clones listed, approximately 38% were seen once. Sequenced material: CD4+ T cells sorted from blood, taken at approximately week 30, from a patient treated with tofacitinib. The chain has TRBV19 and TRBJ1-1; D not certain. This TCR came from a human donor with alopecia areata. The chain's CDR3 is CASSLRRGRNTEAFF. CDR3 in DNA: TGTGCCAGTAGTCTCCGGCGGGGAAGGAACACTGAAGCTTTCTTT.